Listed below are T cell receptor beta chains from one sample, sequenced in a study of cytomegalovirus exposure and HLA in healthy donors. The protocol was immunoSEQ multiplex PCR, while the TCRdb copy is restricted to in-frame clones and leaves out a portion. The sample has over 120,000 clones, over 80% seen once. Sequencing was carried out using PBMCs. The receptor source for this set is a woman in her twenties or thirties in good health and CMV-seropositive. CDR3s leave out the opening cysteine and the closing phenylalanine or tryptophan. D genes are given only for firm matches. Rows give clone size only sometimes, using once, few, many, or a class for an expanded clone.

TRBV28	TRBJ2-7	12	NA	TRBD2	ASRNSGRAYEQY
TRBV2	TRBJ2-3	14	NA	TRBD1	ASTLRGQGEFHTQY
TRBV2	TRBJ2-2	13	NA	NA	ASRARGGDTGELF
TRBV4-1	TRBJ2-7	13	NA	TRBD1	ASSQTGQGSYEQY
TRBV18	TRBJ2-1	16	once	TRBD2	ASSPPGGPSGRYNEQF
TRBV29-1	TRBJ2-1	10	NA	NA	SGESSYNEQF
TRBV27	TRBJ2-7	13	NA	TRBD2	ASSLWGSGTYEQY
TRBV6-6	TRBJ1-4	14	once	NA	ASSARGGSTNEKLF
TRBV5-4	TRBJ2-2	13	NA	NA	ASSSLRGGTGELF
TRBV19	TRBJ1-3	14	NA	TRBD1	ASSKPKPDRVSTIY
TRBV27	TRBJ2-6	16	NA	TRBD1	ASSSDRGHPPGANVLT
TRBV23-1	TRBJ1-4	11	NA	TRBD1	ASHRDRREKLF
TRBV27	TRBJ1-3	14	NA	NA	ASSPRTGSGGNTIY
TRBV28	TRBJ2-7	14	once	TRBD2	ASSYGTSGSAYEQY
TRBV5-4	TRBJ2-7	13	NA	TRBD1	ASSLGGQGPLGQY
TRBV10-3	TRBJ1-6	14	NA	NA	AISESMSSYNSPLH
TRBV25-1	TRBJ1-1	9	NA	NA	ASRKTGEAF
TRBV25-1	TRBJ1-2	11	NA	NA	ASSDADNYGYT
TRBV19	TRBJ2-3	12	NA	TRBD1	ASSHGQGGDTQY